The 32 T cell receptor beta chains below come from one sample, sequenced in a study of shared clonotypes between healthy human individuals. The assay was immunoSEQ multiplex PCR, and TCRdb's table has in-frame clones only and misses some. This table holds millions of clones, approximately 92% found once. The material sequenced was naive CD4+ T cells sorted from blood. The subset is: CD45RA+ positively selected. These receptors all come from a man aged 18-30 years in good health.

With respect to this clone: At one of its ends the junction is not consistent with the germline gene, which may arise from a read error. CDR3: CASSLPGGPKTGELFF. The CDR3 DNA sequence: TGTGCCAGCAGCTTACCGGGAGGCCCGAAGACCGGGGAGCTGTTTTTT. V gene TRBV5-6 combines with J gene TRBJ2-2, with 7 bases aligning to TRBD2. Per the germline V gene, CDR1 is SGHDT and CDR2 is YYEEEE. The CDR3 runs 16 residues. The variable domain in full, with the rest retrieved from reference TRBV5-6 and TRBJ2-2, is DAGVTQSPTHLIKTRGQQVTLRCSPKSGHDTVSWYQQALGQGPQFIFQYYEEEERQRGNFPDRFSGHQFPNYSSELNVNALLLGDSALYLCASSLPGGPKTGELFFGEGSRLTVL.

The J gene is TRBJ2-5, the V gene TRBV5-6, with D perhaps given as TRBD1 or TRBD2 (5 bases each). CDR3 length: 17 amino acids. V shed 0 bases and J shed 4 bases, with 19 bases lying between them. The germline gives CDR1 SGHDT, CDR2 YYEEEE. The CDR3 protein is CASSLAGATFIVETQYF. The CDR3 coding sequence is TGTGCCAGCAGCTTGGCCGGGGCCACTTTTATCGTAGAGACCCAGTACTTC.

This clone came up a few times. The chain carries TRBV30 and TRBJ1-5; TRBD1 matches 8 bases. The CDR3 loop spans 13 amino acids. The trim removed 4 bases at V and 7 bases at J, leaving 6 bases unmatched. Per germline, CDR1 GTSNPN and CDR2 SVGIG (reference sequence). Here the CDR3 reads CAWKVQGVQPQHF. The DNA for the CDR3 is TGTGCCTGGAAGGTACAGGGGGTACAGCCCCAGCATTTT.

The chain combines TRBV5-1 with TRBJ2-2; D might be TRBD1 or TRBD2, each matching 5 bases. Trimming cost V 0 bases and J 6 bases, with 12 bases left between them. CDR3 length equals 15 residues. In germline, CDR1 is SGHRS, CDR2 YFSETQ. Here the CDR3 DNA reads TGCGCCAGCAGCTTGGAGGGGACCCTGGCCGGGGAGCTGTTTTTT. Its translation: CASSLEGTLAGELFF.

The chain has TRBV11-2 and TRBJ1-2; D remains unclear. Per germline, CDR1 SGHAT and CDR2 FQNNGV. V lost 5 bases and J 5 bases, leaving 15 bases between the germline ends. This CDR3 has 14 residues. The CDR3 is CASSKGQQSYGYTF. The CDR3 DNA is TGTGCCAGCAGCAAAGGCCAGCAGAGTTATGGCTACACCTTC. Full variable domain (remainder filled in from reference TRBV11-2 and TRBJ1-2): EAGVAQSPRYKIIEKRQSVAFWCNPISGHATLYWYQQILGQGPKLLIQFQNNGVVDDSQLPKDRFSAERLKGVDSTLKIQPAKLEDSAVYLCASSKGQQSYGYTFGSGTRLTVV.

The genes are TRBV28 and TRBJ1-2; D is unresolved. CDR3 size: 15 residues. Trimming removed 6 bases from V and 4 bases from J, with 18 bases in between. CDR1 is MDHEN, CDR2 SYDVKM, per germline. CDR3 sequence reads: CASSVEGGTSYGYTF. The CDR3 DNA reads TGTGCCAGCAGCGTTGAGGGAGGAACAAGCTATGGCTACACCTTC.

This sequence joins TRBV7-2 and TRBJ1-2; D is undetermined. CDR3 length: 15 amino acids. The germline V gene has CDR1 SGHTA and CDR2 FQGNSA. The V end lost 1 base, the J end lost 8 bases, and 17 bases lay between the germline ends. The DNA for the CDR3 is TGTGCCAGCAGCTTAGAGAACGGGCCGCTTGAAGGCTACACCTTC. Its translation: CASSLENGPLEGYTF. The variable domain in full, with the rest retrieved from reference TRBV7-2 and TRBJ1-2, is GAGVSQSPSNKVTEKGKDVELRCDPISGHTALYWYRQSLGQGLEFLIYFQGNSAPDKSGLPSDRFSAERTGGSVSTLTIQRTQQEDSAVYLCASSLENGPLEGYTFGSGTRLTVV.

The rearrangement links TRBV4-3 to TRBJ1-2; TRBD1 is a possible D gene (5 bases). Looked up from germline, CDR1 is LGHNA and CDR2 is YSLEER. The V gene lost 0 bases and the J gene lost 4 bases, with 18 bases spanning the gap. The CDR3 is made up of 17 amino acids. In DNA, the CDR3 is TGCGCCAGCAGCCAAGAATCCGCCGAGGGGAAGGGCTATGGCTACACCTTC. Its protein product is CASSQESAEGKGYGYTF.

The chain recombines TRBV5-1 with TRBJ2-5, with D perhaps TRBD2 (7 bases). V was clipped by 4 bases and J by 4 bases, with 17 bases between them. Per germline, CDR1 SGHRS and CDR2 YFSETQ. This CDR3 region has 15 residues. The CDR3 DNA reads TGCGCCAGCAGCACACGGGGCGGGGGCGTAGAGACCCAGTACTTC. As protein: CASSTRGGGVETQYF.

This rearrangement joins TRBV28 to TRBJ1-5, with TRBD1 matching 10 bases. The CDR3 consists of 14 residues. Looked up from germline, CDR1 is MDHEN and CDR2 is SYDVKM. J gave up 5 bases and V 6 bases, and 4 bases lay outside the gene matches. The CDR3 loop is CASRLTGGYQPQHF. The CDR3 coding sequence is TGTGCCAGCAGGCTGACAGGGGGCTATCAGCCCCAGCATTTT.

The chain joins TRBV28 to TRBJ2-7, with TRBD1 matching over 8 bases. V shed 3 bases and J 5 bases; nucleotides not matched to a gene: 12. There are 16 residues in the CDR3. The V gene's germline CDR1 is MDHEN and CDR2 SYDVKM. CDR3 residues: CASSLRRQGLNNEQYF. The CDR3 DNA reads as TGTGCCAGCAGTTTGAGAAGACAGGGGCTTAATAACGAGCAGTACTTC.

This clone appeared a few times. The same CDR3 also results from other DNA sequences found in this sample. This sequence joins TRBV5-1 and TRBJ2-3; 13 bases are a match to TRBD2. Trimming removed 4 bases from V and 1 base from J; junction bases left unmatched: 3. Germline values: CDR1 SGHRS, CDR2 YFSETQ. The CDR3 covers 16 residues. The CDR3 sequence is CASSIGTSGGTDTQYF. The CDR3 DNA is TGCGCCAGCAGCATCGGGACTAGCGGGGGCACAGATACGCAGTATTTT.

The rearrangement uses TRBV5-1 and TRBJ2-6; D gene uncertain. The CDR3 is made up of 17 amino acids. Germline CDR1 is SGHRS and CDR2 is YFSETQ. V lost 6 bases and J lost 2, with 18 bases in between. CDR3 loop: CASTGRGSVAGANVLTF. The CDR3 region has the DNA TGCGCCAGCACAGGCCGTGGCAGTGTTGCTGGGGCCAACGTCCTGACTTTC.

The chain is built from TRBV6-4 and TRBJ2-7, with D possibly called TRBD1 or TRBD2 (5 bases each). The germline V gene has CDR1 MRHNA and CDR2 SNTAGT. The CDR3 spans 17 residues. The V and J ends lost 2 bases and 0 bases respectively, with 17 bases between them. CDR3 sequence: CASSDTPRDLYSYEQYF. The CDR3 coding sequence is TGTGCCAGCAGTGACACACCCCGGGACCTATACTCCTACGAGCAGTACTTC.

DNA for the CDR3: TGTGCCAGCAGTGTAGGACTTGCACATCCAGGAAACACCATATATTTT. Translated, it gives CASSVGLAHPGNTIYF. The chain uses TRBV6-1 and TRBJ1-3; D is unresolved. The V gene's germline CDR1 is MNHNS and CDR2 SASEGT. CDR3 length: 16 amino acids. Trimming took off 4 bases at V and 4 bases at J, with 17 bases between the two ends.

The CDR3 reads CASGDRDRVGYTF. DNA of the CDR3: TGTGCCAGCGGGGACCGGGACAGGGTTGGCTACACCTTC. The rearrangement uses TRBV28 and TRBJ1-2; the match to TRBD1 covers 9 bases. The CDR3 loop spans 13 amino acids. The J segment lost 7 bases and the V segment lost 8 bases, leaving 8 bases of the junction unmatched. Per the germline V gene, CDR1 is MDHEN and CDR2 is SYDVKM.

This clone is a singleton in its sample. The V call is TRBV6-5, the J call TRBJ1-5; TRBD1 might be the D (6 bases). The CDR3 runs 15 residues. The V and J ends lost 2 bases and 4 bases respectively, with 12 bases between them. The germline gives CDR1 MNHEY, CDR2 SVGAGI. CDR3 protein: CASSYTGNDNQPQHF. Here the CDR3 DNA reads TGTGCCAGCAGTTACACAGGGAATGATAATCAGCCCCAGCATTTT.

This rearrangement joins TRBV18 to TRBJ1-1; D perhaps matches TRBD1 (5 bases). The germline V and J ends were trimmed by 2 bases and 2 bases, with 15 bases remaining between them. The CDR3 totals 16 residues. Germline CDR1 and CDR2: KGHSH and LQKENI. The chain's CDR3 is CASSPSLSGGNTEAFF. The CDR3 DNA reads as TGTGCCAGCTCACCATCTCTCAGCGGGGGAAACACTGAAGCTTTCTTT.

V gene TRBV15 combines with J gene TRBJ1-1; 8 bases match TRBD1. Germline assignment: CDR1 LNHNV and CDR2 YYDKDF (reference sequence). With 9 bases clipped from V and 0 bases from J, the junction kept 3 bases outside the gene matches. This CDR3 is 13 amino acids long. CDR3 residues: CATRTGMNTEAFF. The CDR3 DNA reads TGTGCCACTAGGACAGGGATGAACACTGAAGCTTTCTTT.

The V gene is TRBV29-1, the J gene TRBJ1-1; D uncertain. The CDR3 totals 11 residues. Trimming cost V 4 bases and J 7 bases, with 10 bases left between them. Germline V gene data show CDR1 as SQVTM and CDR2 as ANQGSEA. CDR3 sequence (DNA): TGCAGCGTTGTACAGCGTGTTGAAGCTTTCTTT. It is translated as CSVVQRVEAFF. Supplemented by reference TRBV29-1 and TRBJ1-1, the full variable domain reads SAVISQKPSRDICQRGTSLTIQCQVDSQVTMMFWYRQQPGQSLTLIATANQGSEATYESGFVIDKFPISRPNLTFSTLTVSNMSPEDSSIYLCSVVQRVEAFFGQGTRLTVV.

This clone was detected once. Additional DNA sequences in this sample encode the identical CDR3. V is TRBV28 and J is TRBJ2-3, with 7 bases aligning to TRBD1. This CDR3 has 15 amino acids. With V trimmed by 4 bases and J by 1 base, 5 bases remained unmatched. CDR1 and CDR2 (germline): MDHEN, SYDVKM. As DNA, the CDR3 is TGTGCCAGCAGTTCCCCCGGACAGGGCACAGATACGCAGTATTTT. It encodes CASSSPGQGTDTQYF.

This chain links TRBV29-1 with TRBJ2-7; D is possibly TRBD1 (5 bases). Germline values: CDR1 SQVTM, CDR2 ANQGSEA. Trimming stripped 4 bases from V and 4 bases from J, with 11 bases between. The CDR3 runs 12 residues. CDR3 nucleotides: TGCAGCGTTGTGGGGCTAGGATACGAGCAGTACTTC. Translated: CSVVGLGYEQYF.

The chain recombines TRBV19 with TRBJ1-2; 8 bases agree with TRBD1. The trim removed 5 bases at V and 3 bases at J, leaving 11 bases unmatched. The CDR3 runs 16 residues. Germline assignment: CDR1 LNHDA and CDR2 SQIVND (reference sequence). CDR3 nucleotides: TGTGCCAGTAGTCCTGGGACAGGCCGGGGGGACTATGGCTACACCTTC. Amino acid sequence: CASSPGTGRGDYGYTF.

V gene TRBV2 combines with J gene TRBJ1-6; D is ambiguous. Trimming pared 4 bases from V and 9 bases from J, leaving 19 bases between. Germline V gene data show CDR1 as SNHLY and CDR2 as FYNNEI. The CDR3 loop spans 16 amino acids. The CDR3 coding sequence is TGTGCCAGCAGTGGTTTCTCGGTGAACCCCGCTTCACCCCTCCACTTT. Protein: CASSGFSVNPASPLHF.

V is TRBV5-1 and J is TRBJ2-3; D not resolved. Germline CDR1 and CDR2: SGHRS and YFSETQ. V lost 3 bases and J lost 4, with 12 bases in between. CDR3 length: 14 amino acids. CDR3 coding DNA: TGCGCCAGCAGCTGGACCACAACTGCAGATACGCAGTATTTT. Its protein is CASSWTTTADTQYF.

The DNA of the CDR3 is TGTGCCAGCAGCTTGGGAGGGATCATGAACACTGAAGCTTTCTTT. Translated: CASSLGGIMNTEAFF. The genes are TRBV7-9 and TRBJ1-1; no firm D call. V was pared by 3 bases and J by 0 bases, with 11 bases between. Germline-derived CDR1 and CDR2 are SEHNR and FQNEAQ (reference sequence). The CDR3 loop spans 15 amino acids.

This clone was counted between two and nine times. The rearrangement joins TRBV27 to TRBJ2-5; D possibly corresponds to TRBD1 (6 bases). CDR3 length equals 13 residues. With 6 bases removed from V and 1 base from J, the gap between germline ends came to 9 bases. The germline CDR1 and CDR2 sequences are MNHEY and SMNVEV (reference sequence). The CDR3 loop is CASRSTGQETQYF. The CDR3 bases are TGTGCCAGCAGATCGACAGGCCAAGAGACCCAGTACTTC.

This sequence joins TRBV6-5 and TRBJ2-7; no reliable D call. V shed 0 bases and J shed 1 base, with 10 bases lying between them. The length of the CDR3 is 15 residues. Germline CDR1 is MNHEY and CDR2 is SVGAGI. As DNA, the CDR3 is TGTGCCAGCAGTTACTCGTCTCCTGAATCCTACGAGCAGTACTTC. Translated: CASSYSSPESYEQYF.

This rearrangement joins TRBV19 to TRBJ1-5; possible D gene TRBD1, 5 bases. Germline V gives CDR1 LNHDA, CDR2 SQIVND (reference sequence). The V and J ends lost 6 bases and 0 bases respectively, with 24 bases between them. This CDR3 is 19 amino acids long. The CDR3 region is CASSQSPGRALSSNQPQHF. DNA for the CDR3: TGTGCCAGTAGCCAATCTCCGGGCAGGGCCCTCTCTAGCAATCAGCCCCAGCATTTT.

The chain links TRBV7-2 to TRBJ2-1; 7 nucleotides align to TRBD2. The ends lost 7 bases at V and 3 bases at J; junction bases unmatched: 9. Germline CDR1 and CDR2: SGHTA and FQGNSA. The CDR3 length is 15 residues. CDR3 nucleotide sequence: TGTGCCAGCATGTCTACCGGGACTATCTACAATGAGCAGTTCTTC. Its protein is CASMSTGTIYNEQFF. The whole variable domain, remainder taken from reference TRBV7-2 and TRBJ2-1, is GAGVSQSPSNKVTEKGKDVELRCDPISGHTALYWYRQSLGQGLEFLIYFQGNSAPDKSGLPSDRFSAERTGGSVSTLTIQRTQQEDSAVYLCASMSTGTIYNEQFFGPGTRLTVL.

The chain recombines TRBV29-1 with TRBJ2-2; no clear D gene. Germline CDR1 is SQVTM and CDR2 is ANQGSEA. Trimming pared 7 bases from V and 1 base from J, leaving 16 bases between. The length of the CDR3 is 15 residues. In DNA form, the CDR3 reads TGCAGCGCGAAGAAGCCGACGGTGAACACCGGGGAGCTGTTTTTT. It codes for CSAKKPTVNTGELFF.

The rearrangement uses TRBV4-1 and TRBJ2-5; 11 nucleotides match TRBD2. The J call is doubtful: the DNA matches TRBJ2-7 better. Germline V gives CDR1 MGHRA, CDR2 YSYEKL. The CDR3 loop spans 15 amino acids. CDR3 sequence (DNA): TGCGCCAGCAGAAGAGGGACTAGCGGACTCTACGAGCAGTACTTC. Encoded protein: CASRRGTSGLYEQYF.